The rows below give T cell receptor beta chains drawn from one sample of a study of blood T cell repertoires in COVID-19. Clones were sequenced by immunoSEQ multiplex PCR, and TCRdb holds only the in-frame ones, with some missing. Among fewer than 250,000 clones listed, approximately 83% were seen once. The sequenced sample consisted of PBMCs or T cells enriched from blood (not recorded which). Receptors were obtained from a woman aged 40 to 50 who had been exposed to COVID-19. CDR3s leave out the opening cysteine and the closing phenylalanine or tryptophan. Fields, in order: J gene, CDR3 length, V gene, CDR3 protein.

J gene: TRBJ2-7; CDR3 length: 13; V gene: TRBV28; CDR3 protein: ASSIRTGGSYEQY
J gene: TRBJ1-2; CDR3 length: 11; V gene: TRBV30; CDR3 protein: ALDTGRDYGYT
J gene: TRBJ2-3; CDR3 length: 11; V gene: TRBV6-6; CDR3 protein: ASSFGRLDTQY
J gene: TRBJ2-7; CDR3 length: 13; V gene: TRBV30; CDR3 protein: AYSPGQLIVYEQY
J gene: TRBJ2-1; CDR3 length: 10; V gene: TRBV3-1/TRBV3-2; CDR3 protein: ASSFVRNEQF
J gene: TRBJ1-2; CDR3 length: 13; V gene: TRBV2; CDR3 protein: ASSPQTGGSGGYT
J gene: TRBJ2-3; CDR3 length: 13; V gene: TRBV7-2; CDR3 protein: ASSFAGGGTDTQY
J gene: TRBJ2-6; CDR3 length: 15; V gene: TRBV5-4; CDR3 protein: ASSLERASSGANVLT
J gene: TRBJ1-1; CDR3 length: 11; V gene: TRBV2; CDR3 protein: ASRDAGSTEAF
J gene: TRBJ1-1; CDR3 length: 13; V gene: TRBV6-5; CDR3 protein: ASSPVGTMNTEAF
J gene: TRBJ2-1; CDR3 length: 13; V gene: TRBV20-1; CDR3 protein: SASTPLAGGGEQF
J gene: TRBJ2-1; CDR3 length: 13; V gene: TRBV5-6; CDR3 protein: ASSGPGLALNEQF
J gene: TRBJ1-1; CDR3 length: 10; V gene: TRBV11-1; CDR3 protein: ASSEGKTEAF
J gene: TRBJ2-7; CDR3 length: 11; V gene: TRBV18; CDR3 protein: ASSPGPFDEQY
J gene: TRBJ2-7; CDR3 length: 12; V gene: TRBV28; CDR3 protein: ASRPGGNTYEQY
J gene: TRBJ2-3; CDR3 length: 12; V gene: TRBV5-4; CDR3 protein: ASSLRTGTDTQY
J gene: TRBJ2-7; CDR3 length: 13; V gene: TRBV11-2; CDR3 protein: ASNPRGGGGYEQY
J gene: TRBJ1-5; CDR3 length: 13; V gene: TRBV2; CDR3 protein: ASSATGNSNQPQH
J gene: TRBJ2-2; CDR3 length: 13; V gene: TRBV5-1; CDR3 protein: ASSLAETNTGELF
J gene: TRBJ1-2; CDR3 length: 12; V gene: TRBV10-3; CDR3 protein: ATRTGQDTYGYT
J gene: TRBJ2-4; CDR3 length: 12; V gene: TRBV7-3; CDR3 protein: ASSSQGVDNIQY
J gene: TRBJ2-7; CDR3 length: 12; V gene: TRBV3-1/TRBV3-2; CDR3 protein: ASSPGQISYEQY
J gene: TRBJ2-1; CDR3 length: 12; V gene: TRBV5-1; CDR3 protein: ASSNTYGLPEQF
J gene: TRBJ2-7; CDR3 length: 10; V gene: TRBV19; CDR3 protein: AAGQGLNEQY
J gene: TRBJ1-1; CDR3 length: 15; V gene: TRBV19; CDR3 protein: ASSYRDRVGPNTEAF
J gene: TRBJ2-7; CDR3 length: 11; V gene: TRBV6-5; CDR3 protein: ASSRGQAYEQY
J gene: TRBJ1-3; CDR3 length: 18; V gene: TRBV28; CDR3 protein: ASSAFPGPKGGYSGNTIY
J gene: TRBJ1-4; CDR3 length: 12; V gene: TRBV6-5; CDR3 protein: ASNSGDASEKLF
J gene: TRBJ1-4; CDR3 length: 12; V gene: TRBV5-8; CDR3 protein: ASSFRDSEEKLF
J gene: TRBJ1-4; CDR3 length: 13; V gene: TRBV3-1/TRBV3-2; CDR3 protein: ASSLSRGLREKLF
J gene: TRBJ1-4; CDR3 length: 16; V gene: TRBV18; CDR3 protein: ASSLAGTGGATNEKLF
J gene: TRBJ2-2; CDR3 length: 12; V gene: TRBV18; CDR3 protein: ASSLRTATGELF
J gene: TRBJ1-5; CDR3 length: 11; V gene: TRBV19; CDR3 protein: ASSIWGDQPQH
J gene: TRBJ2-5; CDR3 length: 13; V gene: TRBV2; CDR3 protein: ASTGPGGPWETQY
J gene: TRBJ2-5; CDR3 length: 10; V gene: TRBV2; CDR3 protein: ASRPTGGVQY
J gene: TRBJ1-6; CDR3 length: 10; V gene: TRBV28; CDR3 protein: ASSLKRSPLH
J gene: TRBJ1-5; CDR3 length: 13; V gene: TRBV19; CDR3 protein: ASSTVSRVNQPQH
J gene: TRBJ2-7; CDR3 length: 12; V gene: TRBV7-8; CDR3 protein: ASSLGTARYEQY
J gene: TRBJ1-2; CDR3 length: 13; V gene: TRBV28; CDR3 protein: ASSPIGRNIYGYT
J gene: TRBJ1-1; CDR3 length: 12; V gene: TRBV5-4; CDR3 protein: ASSSQIFVTEAF
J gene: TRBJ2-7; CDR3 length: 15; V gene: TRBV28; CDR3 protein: ASSSEWGDRGTLEQY
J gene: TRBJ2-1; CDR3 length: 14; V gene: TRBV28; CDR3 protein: ASSSSAGRSYNEQF
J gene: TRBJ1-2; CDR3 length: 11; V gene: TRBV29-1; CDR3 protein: SVHDRGVEGYT
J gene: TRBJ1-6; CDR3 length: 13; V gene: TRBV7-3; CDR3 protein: ASSRYGGRDSPLH
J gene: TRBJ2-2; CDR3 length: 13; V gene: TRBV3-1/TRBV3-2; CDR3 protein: ASSYGGGTTGELF
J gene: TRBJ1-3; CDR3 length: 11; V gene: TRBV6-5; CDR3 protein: ASTGPGGDTIY
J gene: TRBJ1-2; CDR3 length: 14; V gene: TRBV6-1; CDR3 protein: ASSEGIWQGGRGYT
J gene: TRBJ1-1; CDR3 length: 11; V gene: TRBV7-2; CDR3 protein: ASSKQGSGEAF
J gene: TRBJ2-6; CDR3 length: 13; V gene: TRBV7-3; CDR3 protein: ASSSGGPGANVLT
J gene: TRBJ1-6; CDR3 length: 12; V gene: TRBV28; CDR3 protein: ASRTGTDNSPLH
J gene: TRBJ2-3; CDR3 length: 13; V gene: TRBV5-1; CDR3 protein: ASSAGGGRTDTQY
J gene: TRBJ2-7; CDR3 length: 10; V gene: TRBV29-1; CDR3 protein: SVVGQGSEQY
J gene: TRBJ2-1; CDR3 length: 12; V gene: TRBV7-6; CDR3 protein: ASSLVRGLDEQF
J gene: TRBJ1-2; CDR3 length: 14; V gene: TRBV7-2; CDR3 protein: ASSPHTGTANYGYT